This T cell receptor beta chain was sequenced in a study of cytomegalovirus exposure and HLA in healthy donors. The PCR made use of 60 Vbeta and 13 Jbeta primers. Sequencing used immunoSEQ multiplex PCR; TCRdb keeps in-frame clones, though not all of them. This repertoire shows about 200,000 clones, around 79% found once; its top ten account for approximately 0.4%. Details on this clone: Its antigen is unknown.

Study findings and constraints: Association of a missense DCLRE1C variant with TCR beta V- and J-gene trimming was reported in a later analysis. Some highly shared sequence variants likely arose as a pipeline artifact.

The CDR3 is 16 residues long. The V gene end was trimmed by 1 base and the J gene end by 5 bases; junction bases not matched to a gene: 9. Germline V lookup: CDR1 MGHRA, CDR2 YSYEKL. The chain has TRBV4-1 and TRBJ2-3; 7 bases are a match to TRBD2. This receptor was obtained from a male donor in good health and CMV-seropositive. The sequenced sample was PBMCs. The CDR3 DNA sequence: TGCGCCAGCAGCCAAGTGAGGACTAGAGGAAAAGATACGCAGTATTTT. Translated, it gives CASSQVRTRGKDTQYF.